This record concerns one T cell receptor (beta chain) sequence. The entry originates in a study of cytomegalovirus exposure and HLA in healthy donors. TCRdb keeps only in-frame clones here, not all; method: immunoSEQ multiplex PCR. The table includes fewer than 350,000 clones, 88% detected once. An approximately 120-subject validation cohort, separate from the approximately 720-subject first cohort, supplied the donors. Trimming took 6 bases from V and 6 from J; bases not matched to a gene: 5. CDR1 and CDR2 (germline): LNHNV, YYDKDF (reference sequence). The CDR3 loop spans 13 amino acids. The V gene is TRBV15, the J gene TRBJ1-1; 9 bases agree with TRBD1. Sequencing was done on a sample of PBMCs. This TCR derives from a woman between 18 and 29 years old in good health and CMV-seronegative. The CDR3 here is CATRRTGVAEAFF. CDR3 sequence (DNA): TGTGCCACCAGACGGACAGGGGTCGCTGAAGCTTTCTTT.